This is a list of T cell receptor beta chains from one sample in a study of blood T cell repertoires in COVID-19. Assay used: immunoSEQ multiplex PCR; TCRdb lists only in-frame clones, some missing. The sample lists around 180,000 clones; around 86% were seen once. The source material was PBMCs or T cells enriched from blood (not recorded which). These receptors came from a woman aged 25 to 39 who had recovered from COVID-19. CDR3s include the opening cysteine and the closing phenylalanine or tryptophan. The D gene is left open where the match is weak. Clone size is given for some rows only: seen once, a few or many times, or a class if the clone is expanded.

abundance	v_gene	d_gene	j_gene	CDR3aa	CDR3nt
.	TRBV27	.	TRBJ2-5	CASSLYCERYQETQYF	TGTGCCAGCAGTTTATATTGCGAGAGGTACCAAGAGACCCAGTACTTC
.	TRBV5-1	TRBD2	TRBJ2-7	CASSYYRGTSDFHEQYF	TGCGCCAGCAGCTATTACAGGGGGACTAGCGATTTCCACGAGCAGTACTTC
.	TRBV6-5	TRBD2	TRBJ2-1	CASTHLAGTHNEQFF	TGTGCCAGCACCCATTTAGCGGGGACCCACAATGAGCAGTTCTTC
.	TRBV9	.	TRBJ1-1	CASSVAGREGPNTEAFF	TGTGCCAGCAGCGTAGCTGGCAGGGAGGGCCCCAACACTGAAGCTTTCTTT
.	TRBV5-4	.	TRBJ2-2	CASSLAVVANTGELFF	TGTGCCAGCAGCTTGGCGGTGGTCGCGAACACCGGGGAGCTGTTTTTT
.	TRBV6-5	.	TRBJ2-5	CASNPTGSRQETQYF	TGTGCCAGCAACCCGACGGGTTCCCGCCAAGAGACCCAGTACTTC
.	TRBV29-1	.	TRBJ2-2	CSVDSGVSGELFF	TGCAGCGTTGATTCAGGGGTGTCAGGGGAGCTGTTTTTT
once	TRBV4-1	TRBD2	TRBJ2-1	CASSPVLADSYNEQFF	TGCGCCAGCAGCCCCGTGCTAGCGGACTCCTACAATGAGCAGTTCTTC
.	TRBV28	.	TRBJ1-3	CASSFGGNTIYF	TGTGCCAGCAGTTTCGGGGGAAACACCATATATTTT
once	TRBV28	TRBD1	TRBJ2-7	CASSSGGVSPYEQYF	TGTGCCAGCAGTTCAGGGGGAGTAAGTCCGTACGAGCAGTACTTC
.	TRBV5-1	TRBD2	TRBJ2-7	CASSLGQRGGPYEQYF	TGCGCCAGCAGCTTGGGGCAGCGGGGTGGTCCCTACGAGCAGTACTTC
.	TRBV24-1	.	TRBJ2-3	CATSDPTAGGSGTDTQYF	TGTGCCACCAGTGATCCGACAGCCGGGGGTAGTGGAACAGATACGCAGTATTTT
.	TRBV5-1	.	TRBJ2-5	CASSSSTGPQETQYF	TGCGCCAGCAGCTCCTCGACAGGACCCCAAGAGACCCAGTACTTC
.	TRBV2	TRBD1	TRBJ1-2	CASSEEAGGGYGYTF	TGTGCCAGCAGTGAAGAGGCAGGGGGCGGCTATGGCTACACCTTC
.	TRBV3-1/TRBV3-2	.	TRBJ2-1	CASSQEGGPYNEQFF	TGTGCCAGCAGCCAAGAAGGAGGACCATACAATGAGCAGTTCTTC
.	TRBV3-1/TRBV3-2	.	TRBJ2-7	CASSTGGTYEQYF	TGTGCCAGCAGCACCGGCGGGACCTACGAGCAGTACTTC
.	TRBV19	.	TRBJ2-7	CASSIGGPGVQYF	TGTGCCAGTAGTATCGGCGGCCCGGGGGTGCAGTACTTC